These 27 T cell receptor beta chains were sequenced from one sample in a study of tumor and adjacent non-tumor tissue in lung cancer. Three rounds of nested PCR, following a modified ARM-PCR protocol, produced the TCRbeta library. TCRdb reprocessed the multiplex PCR reads with MiXCR, giving one entry per CDR3 protein. Among under 140,000 distinct CDR3 sequences, about 80% were seen once, and the ten largest hold about 23%. No cell sorting was done before RNA was extracted from the tissue. Specimen: lung tumor tissue. The receptors originated from a man aged 70 or older with non-small cell lung cancer.

Worth noting for this clonotype: The conserved phenylalanine or tryptophan is not found at the CDR3 terminus, so this likely reflects a read error. It is unclear where the CDR3 begins or ends on the DNA, so no DNA is shown, and the CDR3 is as TCRdb lists it. The chain recombines TRBV7-8 with TRBJ1-2; the DNA was not compared with TRBD1, the D call given in the table. Looked up from germline, CDR1 is SGHVS and CDR2 is FQNEAQ. Termini included, the CDR3 measures 16 amino acids. The CDR3 spells CASSFLQGASNYGYSY.

Concerning this clonotype: At one of its ends the junction is not consistent with the germline gene, which may arise from a read error. The rearrangement joins TRBV4-3 to TRBJ2-1; TRBD1 matches 8 bases. This CDR3 spans 16 amino acids. The V gene's germline CDR1 is LGHNA and CDR2 YSLEER. The CDR3 sequence: CASSQDGQGSYDEQFF. The CDR3 nucleotides are TGCGCAAGCAGCCAAGATGGACAGGGTTCCTACGATGAGCAATTCTTC.

Note on this clonotype: Since the CDR3 does not end with the conserved phenylalanine or tryptophan, this likely comes from a read error. The chain joins TRBV11-2 to TRBJ2-3; 9 bases match TRBD2. CDR1 and CDR2 from the germline V gene are SGHAT and FQNNGV. The length of the CDR3 is 17 residues. CDR3: CASSLDLAGRITDTQYS. CDR3 coding DNA: TGTGCCAGCAGCTTAGATCTAGCGGGACGAATCACAGATACACAGTATTCT.

Of note for this clonotype: Compared with germline, one end of the junction differs, possibly owing to a read error. This chain uses TRBV7-2 with TRBJ2-1; D is unclear. CDR1 and CDR2 (germline): SGHTA, FQGNSA. The CDR3 contains 15 residues. CDR3 bases: TGTGCCAGCAGCCGCTCCAGTGCAGCCTACAATGATCAGTTCTTC. This sequence encodes CASSRSSAAYNDQFF.

A word on this clonotype: Sequence at one end of the junction differs from germline and may be a read error. This chain uses TRBV4-3 with TRBJ2-1; 8 positions match TRBD2. Germline values: CDR1 LGHNA, CDR2 YSLEER. The CDR3 covers 17 residues. Written as DNA, the CDR3 is TGCGCCATCAGCCAAGACCCAGCGGGAGCCGAATACAATAAGCAGTTCTTC. Translation gives CAISQDPAGAEYNKQFF.

This clonotype was detected once. Germline and junction disagree at one end, which may indicate a read error. The rearrangement uses TRBV12-3 or TRBV12-4 and TRBJ1-1, with a weak D call TRBD1 (6 bases). The CDR3 is 12 residues long. CDR3 region: CACKGWDTETFF. The CDR3 nucleotides are TGTGCCTGCAAGGGATGGGACACTGAAACTTTCTTT.

This clonotype was detected once. A junction boundary mismatches the germline segment, possibly from a read error. The chain carries TRBV11-2 and TRBJ2-7; D not certain. There are 15 residues in the CDR3. The V gene's germline CDR1 is SGHAT and CDR2 FQNNGV. CDR3: CASRLDQWATYEQYF. CDR3 nucleotide sequence: TGTGCCAGCCGCTTAGATCAGTGGGCCACCTACGAGCAGTACTTC.

As concerns this clonotype: Here the CDR3 omits its conserved ending phenylalanine or tryptophan, so a read error is the likely source. V is TRBV19 and J is TRBJ1-5; no definite D call. V dropped 3 bases and J dropped 0 bases, with 6 bases sitting between them. Germline V gene lookup returns CDR1 LNHDA and CDR2 SQIVND (reference sequence). The CDR3 sequence is 14 residues long. The CDR3 nucleotides read TGTGCCAGTAGTATCCCAAATAGCAATCAGCCCCAGCATTTA. Amino acids: CASSIPNSNQPQHL.

Concerning this clonotype itself: An end of the junction differs from the germline gene, which may be a read error. The J gene is TRBJ1-2, the V gene TRBV20-1; D remains unclear. The CDR3 is made up of 10 amino acids. Germline CDR1 DFQATT, CDR2 SNEGSKA (reference sequence). The CDR3 nucleotides are TGCAGTGGTAAAGGACGTGGCTACACTTTC. Protein product: CSGKGRGYTF.

This rearrangement joins TRBV13 to TRBJ1-1; no firm D call. The germline V and J ends were trimmed by 10 bases and 0 bases, with 18 bases remaining between them. The CDR3 consists of 15 residues. The germline gives CDR1 PRHDT, CDR2 FYEKMQ (reference sequence). DNA of the CDR3: TGTGCCATCAACTTCCGTATAAACATGAACACTGAAGCTTTCTTT. Translating it yields CAINFRINMNTEAFF. Looking up the rest from reference TRBV13 and TRBJ1-1 gives the full variable domain: AAGVIQSPRHLIKEKRETATLKCYPIPRHDTVYWYQQGPGQDPQFLISFYEKMQSDKGSIPDRFSAQQFSDYHSELNMSSLELGDSALYFCAINFRINMNTEAFFGQGTRLTVV.

In this sample, this clonotype turned up a few times. With a much larger clone just one base away, this may be a read error. The CDR3 region is CASSQEWSQETQYF. In nucleotides, the CDR3 is TGCGCCAGCAGCCAAGAGTGGTCTCAAGAGACCCAGTACTTC. The genes are TRBV4-1 and TRBJ2-5, with D uncertain. The CDR3 is 14 amino acids. The V and J ends lost 0 bases and 2 bases respectively, with 7 bases between them. Germline loops: CDR1 MGHRA, CDR2 YSYEKL.

The table lists this clonotype with a few counts. A much larger clone differs by one base, so this may be a read error. This chain links TRBV12-5 with TRBJ2-5; D not resolved. The CDR3 has 14 residues. The germline CDR1 and CDR2 sequences are LGHNT and FRNRAP. CDR3 loop: CANGLGATRETQYF. DNA of the CDR3: TGTGCTAATGGTTTGGGCGCAACGAGGGAGACCCAGTACTTC.

Remarks on this clonotype: Because the CDR3 is missing its conserved closing phenylalanine or tryptophan, this is likely a read error. The rearrangement uses TRBV11-3 and TRBJ2-5; a possible D gene is TRBD2 (5 bases). From germline, CDR1 is SGHNT and CDR2 YENEEA. CDR3 length: 16 amino acids. In DNA, the CDR3 is TGTGCCAGCAACCCCACCGGGGTATTATCGAGTGAGACTCAGTACCTC. This codes for CASNPTGVLSSETQYL.

Details on this clonotype: At one of its ends the junction is not consistent with the germline gene, which may arise from a read error. The chain links TRBV11-3 to TRBJ2-1; the D gene is possibly TRBD2 (7 bases). The CDR3 spans 16 residues. Per the germline V gene, CDR1 is SGHNT and CDR2 is YENEEA. The CDR3 loop is CASSLDHTGGRAERFF. CDR3 nucleotide sequence: TGTGCCAGCAGCTTAGATCACACGGGGGGCAGGGCTGAGCGGTTCTTC.

Details on this clonotype: It may be a read error: a sequence one base away is much more abundant. The CDR3 DNA sequence: TGCGCCAGCAGGACTAGCGCGAAGGAGACCCAGTACTTC. It encodes CASRTSAKETQYF. The chain has TRBV5-1 and TRBJ2-5, with 8 bases lining up with TRBD2. Looked up from germline, CDR1 is SGHRS and CDR2 is YFSETQ. CDR3 length: 13 residues. The V segment lost 5 bases and the J segment 5 bases; nucleotides outside the gene matches: 5. Complete variable domain (other parts from reference TRBV5-1 and TRBJ2-5): KAGVTQTPRYLIKTRGQQVTLSCSPISGHRSVSWYQQTPGQGLQFLFEYFSETQRNKGNFPGRFSGRQFSNSRSEMNVSTLELGDSALYLCASRTSAKETQYFGPGTRLLVL.

In regard to this clonotype: In this CDR3 the conserved last residue, phenylalanine or tryptophan, is missing, so a read error is likely. The gene calls are TRBV4-1 and TRBJ2-5, with D possibly called TRBD1 or TRBD2 (6 bases each). V lost 4 bases and J lost 4, with 22 bases in between. The CDR3 is 17 residues long. Germline V gene sequence: CDR1 MGHRA, CDR2 YSYEKL. The CDR3 region is CASSLGGSRGVPETQYL. The CDR3 DNA is TGCGCCAGCAGCCTTGGAGGATCTAGGGGGGTGCCAGAGACCCAGTACCTC.

The rearrangement links TRBV29-1 to TRBJ1-2; TRBD1 matches 8 bases. Germline CDR1 and CDR2: SQVTM and ANQGSEA. This CDR3 region has 14 residues. Written as DNA, the CDR3 is TGCATTGTTGAACCGGCAGGGGGCGGGTATTGCTACACCTTC. Protein product: CIVEPAGGGYCYTF.

In regard to this clonotype: Since a much larger clone is just one base distant, this may be a read error. No conserved phenylalanine or tryptophan is present at the end of the CDR3, so a read error is the likely explanation. The rearrangement links TRBV6-5 to TRBJ1-6; D not resolved. In germline, CDR1 is MNHEY, CDR2 SVGAGI. This CDR3 spans 12 amino acids. The CDR3 DNA sequence: TGTGCCAGCAGAAAACTTAATACACCCCTCCACTCT. Translating gives CASRKLNTPLHS.

This clonotype has just a few counts. CDR3 sequence: CASSSVAKSPYEQYF. CDR3 coding DNA: TGTGCCAGCAGTTCCGTAGCGAAGAGCCCCTACGAGCAGTACTTC. V and J are TRBV6-2 or TRBV6-3 and TRBJ2-7, with D tentatively TRBD2 (5 bases). The germline V and J ends were trimmed by 4 bases and 2 bases, with 15 bases remaining between them. The germline V gene encodes CDR1 MNHEY and CDR2 SVGEGT. This CDR3 has 15 residues.

Remarks on this clonotype: As the CDR3 is not closed by the conserved phenylalanine or tryptophan, this likely results from a read error. The V gene is TRBV29-1, the J gene TRBJ2-5; D call uncertain. This CDR3 spans 13 amino acids. The V gene's germline CDR1 is SQVTM and CDR2 ANQGSEA. CDR3: CSVADGFQEAQYY. DNA for the CDR3: TGCAGCGTGGCCGACGGGTTCCAAGAGGCCCAGTACTAC.

Regarding this clonotype: At one boundary the junction diverges from the germline segment, which might be a read error. The V and J genes are TRBV6-5 and TRBJ2-1; D gene unclear. The CDR3 contains 13 residues. Germline V gene sequence: CDR1 MNHEY, CDR2 SVGAGI. CDR3 amino acids: CASREFGHDEQFF. The CDR3 nucleotides are TGTGCCAGCAGAGAGTTCGGCCACGATGAGCAATTCTTC.

V usage is TRBV12-3 or TRBV12-4 and J usage is TRBJ2-3; D remains ambiguous. Deletions cut 9 bases from V and 5 bases from J, with 6 bases between. This CDR3 is 10 amino acids long. Written as DNA, the CDR3 is TGTGCCAGTATTAAAGATACGCAGTATTTT. Translation: CASIKDTQYF.

The chain uses TRBV29-1 and TRBJ1-1, with D unclear. V lost 4 bases and J lost 14, with 20 bases in between. The CDR3 totals 12 residues. CDR1 and CDR2 from the germline V gene are SQVTM and ANQGSEA. The CDR3 spells CSVVAERPGAFF. The CDR3 DNA is TGCAGCGTTGTGGCAGAGAGGCCTGGAGCCTTCTTT.

V usage is TRBV11-2 and J usage is TRBJ2-7, with a tentative D call TRBD2 (5 bases). Germline CDR1 and CDR2: SGHAT and FQNNGV. CDR3 length: 15 amino acids. V lost 4 bases to trimming and J lost 1 base, with 14 bases between them. This chain's CDR3 is CASSWGDIKSYEQYF. CDR3 DNA: TGTGCCAGCAGCTGGGGAGATATTAAGTCCTACGAGCAGTACTTC. The whole variable domain, remainder taken from reference TRBV11-2 and TRBJ2-7, is EAGVAQSPRYKIIEKRQSVAFWCNPISGHATLYWYQQILGQGPKLLIQFQNNGVVDDSQLPKDRFSAERLKGVDSTLKIQPAKLEDSAVYLCASSWGDIKSYEQYFGPGTRLTVT.

Comments on this clonotype: A much larger clone sits a single nucleotide away, making a read error possible. V is TRBV30 and J is TRBJ1-4, with a possible D match to TRBD1 (5 bases). The CDR3 has 16 residues. V shed 2 bases and J shed 5 bases, with 18 bases lying between them. Germline CDR1 is GTSNPN and CDR2 is SVGIG (reference sequence). CDR3 region: CAWSSSDTGVNEKLFF. DNA for the CDR3: TGTGCCTGGAGTTCTTCAGACACAGGAGTAAATGAAAAACTGTTTTTT.

With regard to this clonotype: The junction differs from germline at one of its ends, possibly a read error. The chain is built from TRBV4-2 and TRBJ2-3; D is possibly TRBD2 (7 bases). The V gene's germline CDR1 is LGHNA and CDR2 YNFKEQ. CDR3 length: 15 residues. DNA for the CDR3: TGTCCCAGCAGCCTCAGTAAGGGGGGGCCAGATACGCAGTATTTT. Translation gives CPSSLSKGGPDTQYF.

Details on this clonotype: One end of the junction does not line up with germline, which may come from a read error. V and J are TRBV6-1 and TRBJ1-2; possibly TRBD1 for D (5 bases). The CDR3 is 15 residues long. Germline lookup yields CDR1 MNHNS and CDR2 SASEGT. The CDR3 here is CGSTPDRGGNYDYTF. CDR3 DNA: TGTGGCAGCACCCCCGATAGGGGAGGCAACTATGACTACACCTTC.